This TCR beta chain was obtained from a study of spatial heterogeneity in lung cancer. Study-level points and caveats: Tumoral mutation counts were tracked by counts of expanded intratumoral alpha and beta TCRs.

Only one count was recorded for this clonotype. The antigen remains unidentified. Possible read error: a much larger clone is one base away. One entry per CDR3 protein, called by TCRdb with MiXCR from the 5' RACE reads. The data show about 12,000 distinct CDR3 sequences, approximately 4.8% seen once. The CDR3 contains 15 residues. Germline CDR1 and CDR2: LGHNA and YSLEER. Time point given: sample taken at primary tumor resection. The TCR sequence derives from a male donor with early-stage non-small cell lung cancer. The sequenced sample was lung tumor tissue, obtained at surgery. The chain couples TRBV4-3 to TRBJ1-1, with 8 bases that match TRBD1. The DNA for the CDR3 is TGCGCCAGCAGCCAATTACACAGGGGGAACACTGAACCTTTCTTT. Protein: CASSQLHRGNTEPFF.